These 13 T cell receptor beta chains share one sample of origin, sequenced in a study of blood T cell repertoires in COVID-19. TCRdb's table, derived via immunoSEQ multiplex PCR, lists solely in-frame clones and lacks some. Of a few hundred thousand clones in the sample, about 91% are singletons; the top ten hold 2% to 2.5%. Sequenced sample: PBMCs or T cells enriched from blood (not recorded which). These receptors came from a woman in her forties with acute COVID-19.

The rearrangement uses TRBV4-3 and TRBJ2-7, with D maybe TRBD1 (6 bases). V lost 3 bases and J 3 bases, leaving 12 bases between the germline ends. Germline-derived CDR1 and CDR2 are LGHNA and YSLEER. This CDR3 has 14 amino acids. The CDR3 here is CASSQDSGVYEQYF. The CDR3 bases are TGCGCCAGCAGCCAGGACAGCGGAGTCTACGAGCAGTACTTC.

V and J are TRBV9 and TRBJ2-3; 7 bases are shared with TRBD2. With V trimmed by 5 bases and J by 5 bases, 5 bases remained unmatched. CDR1 and CDR2 (germline): SGDLS, YYNGEE. The CDR3 spans 13 residues. CDR3 sequence: CASSPTGGDTQYF. DNA of the CDR3: TGTGCCAGCAGTCCGACGGGGGGAGATACGCAGTATTTT.

The CDR3 DNA is TGTGCCAGCAGTTTCCCCGGGACAGGGGATCCCTCCAACTATGGCTACACCTTC. It encodes CASSFPGTGDPSNYGYTF. The genes are TRBV6-2 or TRBV6-3 and TRBJ1-2; TRBD1 matches at 10 bases. Per germline, CDR1 MNHEY and CDR2 SVGEGT. The CDR3 sequence is 18 residues long. V gave up 4 bases and J gave up 2 bases; unmatched junction bases: 13.

The chain employs TRBV5-5 and TRBJ2-7; 8 nucleotides align to TRBD2. CDR1 and CDR2 from the germline V gene are SGHKS and YYEKEE (reference sequence). This CDR3 is 15 amino acids long. V shed 2 bases, J shed 3 bases, and the junction held 7 bases outside the gene matches. The DNA of the CDR3 is TGTGCCAGCAGCTTCCGAGCGGGAGTGGGCTACGAGCAGTACGTC. Encoded protein: CASSFRAGVGYEQYV.

The chain links TRBV5-1 to TRBJ1-6; the D is unclear. The CDR3 consists of 16 residues. In germline, CDR1 is SGHRS, CDR2 YFSETQ. With 0 bases removed from V and 8 bases from J, the gap between germline ends came to 15 bases. CDR3: CASSLVPTKLDSPLHF. The CDR3 nucleotides read TGCGCCAGCAGCTTGGTTCCGACAAAGCTTGATTCACCCCTCCACTTT. The whole variable domain, filled in from reference TRBV5-1 and TRBJ1-6, reads KAGVTQTPRYLIKTRGQQVTLSCSPISGHRSVSWYQQTPGQGLQFLFEYFSETQRNKGNFPGRFSGRQFSNSRSEMNVSTLELGDSALYLCASSLVPTKLDSPLHFGNGTRLTVT.

This chain connects TRBV28 to TRBJ1-2; TRBD1 matches at 10 bases. The CDR3 covers 14 residues. Germline CDR1 and CDR2: MDHEN and SYDVKM. The V and J ends lost 7 bases and 8 bases, in that order; junction bases with no gene match: 10. CDR3 nucleotide sequence: TGTGCCAGCAATCCACCGGGACAGGGGACAGGCTACACCTTC. As protein: CASNPPGQGTGYTF.

J is TRBJ1-6 and V is TRBV5-1, with D perhaps matching TRBD1 (5 bases). The CDR3 runs to 15 residues. The germline gives CDR1 SGHRS, CDR2 YFSETQ. Trimming pared 5 bases from V and 7 bases from J, leaving 16 bases between. The CDR3 here is CASSSEPGLNSPLHF. CDR3 coding DNA: TGCGCCAGCAGTTCTGAGCCAGGGCTCAATTCACCCCTCCACTTT.

This sequence joins TRBV4-1 and TRBJ1-5; TRBD1 aligns across 10 bases. Trimming removed 3 bases from V and 0 bases from J; junction bases left unmatched: 2. The CDR3 has 16 residues. Germline CDR1 MGHRA, CDR2 YSYEKL. In DNA, the CDR3 is TGCGCCAGCAGCCAGGGACAGGGGTATAGCAATCAGCCCCAGCATTTT. Translating it yields CASSQGQGYSNQPQHF.

This clone has a single count. The J gene is TRBJ2-3, the V gene TRBV7-2; D might be TRBD2 (5 bases). The V gene lost 1 base and the J gene lost 4 bases, with 9 bases spanning the gap. The CDR3 is made up of 14 amino acids. From germline, CDR1 is SGHTA and CDR2 FQGNSA. In DNA form, the CDR3 reads TGTGCCAGCAGCTTAGTCCGGGGAGCAGATACGCAGTATTTT. It yields the protein CASSLVRGADTQYF.

The DNA for the CDR3 is TGTGCCAGCAGCCTACTAGCGGGGAGTGGGAATACGCAGTATTTT. It encodes CASSLLAGSGNTQYF. The chain carries TRBV11-3 and TRBJ2-3; the match to TRBD2 covers 10 bases. The J segment lost 7 bases and the V segment lost 5 bases, leaving 9 bases of the junction unmatched. The length of the CDR3 is 15 residues. CDR1 is SGHNT and CDR2 is YENEEA in the germline V gene.

This chain links TRBV2 with TRBJ1-6; possibly TRBD1 for D (5 bases). Trimming shortened V by 1 base and J by 12 bases, and 22 bases separated the two germline ends. Germline V gene lookup returns CDR1 SNHLY and CDR2 FYNNEI. This CDR3 region has 17 residues. CDR3 nucleotides: TGTGCCAGCAGTGAAGTTACGGTAGGGGCGGTCTTTGGACCCCTCCACTTT. Amino acids: CASSEVTVGAVFGPLHF.

The rearrangement joins TRBV19 to TRBJ1-2; D remains ambiguous. CDR1 is LNHDA, CDR2 SQIVND, per germline (reference sequence). The CDR3 spans 15 residues. V shed 2 bases and J shed 2 bases, with 12 bases lying between them. CDR3 protein: CASSIISQTNYGYTF. Here the CDR3 DNA reads TGTGCCAGTAGTATAATTAGCCAGACCAACTATGGCTACACCTTC. The full variable domain, in which reference TRBV19 and TRBJ1-2 provide the parts outside the CDR3, is DGGITQSPKYLFRKEGQNVTLSCEQNLNHDAMYWYRQDPGQGLRLIYYSQIVNDFQKGDIAEGYSVSREKKESFPLTVTSAQKNPTAFYLCASSIISQTNYGYTFGSGTRLTVV.

V usage is TRBV27 and J usage is TRBJ1-6; D is unclear. Trimming shortened V by 3 bases and J by 13 bases, and 13 bases separated the two germline ends. The length of the CDR3 is 13 residues. CDR1 is MNHEY and CDR2 is SMNVEV in the germline V gene (reference sequence). As DNA, the CDR3 is TGTGCCAGCAGTTTTGGGCCGCTCAGTCCCCTCCACTTT. Encoded protein: CASSFGPLSPLHF.